The clone carrying this T cell receptor (beta chain) was recorded a few times. V was shortened by 7 bases and J by 0 bases, with 25 bases between the two germline ends. Germline CDR1 is SGDLS and CDR2 is YYNGEE. The CDR3 is 19 amino acids. This sample was included in a study of cytomegalovirus exposure and HLA in healthy donors. The primer mix had 60 Vbeta and 13 Jbeta primers. The data were produced by immunoSEQ multiplex PCR, yet TCRdb's version contains in-frame clones alone and is incomplete. The sample has more than 150,000 clones; roughly four fifths are singletons. The sample taken for sequencing was PBMCs. The rearrangement links TRBV9 to TRBJ2-2, with D possibly matching TRBD1 (5 bases). The TCR was taken from a woman under 30 in good health and CMV-seropositive. CDR3 nucleotides: TGTGCCAGCGCTAGGCCCCTAGGACATAAACTTTCGAACACCGGGGAGCTGTTTTTT. It codes for CASARPLGHKLSNTGELFF. Full variable domain (outside the CDR3, taken from reference TRBV9 and TRBJ2-2): DSGVTQTPKHLITATGQRVTLRCSPRSGDLSVYWYQQSLDQGLQFLIQYYNGEERAKGNILERFSAQQFPDLHSELNLSSLELGDSALYFCASARPLGHKLSNTGELFFGEGSRLTVL.